This TCR beta chain was retrieved from a study of metastatic and nonmetastatic thyroid tumors. Study details: From malignant and benign thyroid patients, repertoires in blood and in tumor or nodule tissue were compared.

Each patient came to thyroid surgery without any prior treatment (of any kind). The study's findings and limits: The study reportedly found significantly higher TCR beta diversity in malignant thyroid tumors than benign nodules, in blood and tumor.

Germline CDR1 is GTSNPN and CDR2 is SVGIG (reference sequence). The CDR3 is made up of 14 amino acids. Original processing methods: Construction of a distant-metastasis classifier for papillary thyroid cancer relied on CDR3 differences across clinicopathological groups. TCRdb re-called the PCR reads with MiXCR. The V and J calls here are based on TCRdb, not the publication. The sample has over 9,500 clones, around 33% seen once. Many counts were recorded for this clone. Its antigen is unidentified. One junction end disagrees with the germline gene, perhaps due to a read error. Sequenced sample: tumor tissue. This receptor was taken from a male donor with papillary thyroid cancer or a benign thyroid nodule (not recorded which). Some clones in this sample may be carry-over from other donors' samples. The V gene is TRBV30, the J gene TRBJ1-2; no reliable D call. The CDR3 sequence is CARSGWSLRIGYTF. CDR3 nucleotide sequence: TGTGCCCGGAGCGGATGGTCCCTAAGGATTGGCTACACCTTC.